Following are 16 T cell receptor beta chains from one sample sequenced in a study of blood T cell repertoires in COVID-19. Only in-frame clones appear in the TCRdb table, and some are missing; sequencing was by immunoSEQ multiplex PCR. The table records 73,000 or so clones, more than 60% of them present only once. The sample taken for sequencing was peripheral blood. The receptors originated from a man aged 55-75 years with acute or convalescent COVID-19.

The rearrangement joins TRBV10-1 to TRBJ1-1, with 7 bases aligning to TRBD1. This CDR3 region has 13 residues. With V trimmed by 0 bases and J by 8 bases, 3 bases remained unmatched. In germline, CDR1 is WNHNN, CDR2 SYGVQD (reference sequence). As DNA, the CDR3 is TGCGCCAGCAGTGAGTCAGCGGACAGGGAAGCTTTCTTT. Translating it yields CASSESADREAFF.

This clone was picked up a small number of times. Written as DNA, the CDR3 is TGTGCCAGCAACCCGGACGGGGACACCAGCTACAATGAGCAGTTCTTC. Protein: CASNPDGDTSYNEQFF. The chain employs TRBV5-4 and TRBJ2-1, with D perhaps matching TRBD1 (6 bases). Germline loops: CDR1 SGHNT, CDR2 YYREEE (reference sequence). The CDR3 is 16 amino acids. With 6 bases removed from V and 3 bases from J, the gap between germline ends came to 19 bases.

V usage is TRBV28 and J usage is TRBJ1-6; D not resolved. Germline CDR1 and CDR2: MDHEN and SYDVKM. Trimming shortened V by 8 bases and J by 16 bases, and 24 bases separated the two germline ends. The CDR3 consists of 14 residues. CDR3 in amino acids: CASFGSVNTRKLHF. The CDR3 nucleotides are TGTGCCAGCTTCGGGTCGGTCAATACCAGAAAGCTCCACTTT.

The V gene is TRBV25-1, the J gene TRBJ2-3; the D gene is possibly TRBD1 (6 bases). Trimming cost V 3 bases and J 0 bases, with 19 bases left between them. CDR3 length: 18 amino acids. Looked up from germline, CDR1 is MGHDK and CDR2 is SYGVNS. This CDR3 is CASSESYVNRASTDTQYF. The CDR3 DNA sequence: TGTGCCAGCAGTGAGTCATATGTCAACAGGGCCAGCACAGATACGCAGTATTTT.

The chain links TRBV5-1 to TRBJ2-2, with TRBD2 matching 9 bases. Germline CDR1 reads SGHRS; CDR2 reads YFSETQ. This CDR3 contains 16 residues. The trim removed 4 bases at V and 6 bases at J, leaving 10 bases unmatched. CDR3 loop: CASSEVAGDNSGELFF. The CDR3 nucleotides are TGCGCCAGCAGCGAAGTAGCGGGGGATAACTCCGGGGAGCTGTTTTTT. The full variable domain, rest sourced from reference TRBV5-1 and TRBJ2-2, is KAGVTQTPRYLIKTRGQQVTLSCSPISGHRSVSWYQQTPGQGLQFLFEYFSETQRNKGNFPGRFSGRQFSNSRSEMNVSTLELGDSALYLCASSEVAGDNSGELFFGEGSRLTVL.

V and J are TRBV24-1 and TRBJ1-2; perhaps TRBD1 as D (6 bases). CDR3 length: 16 residues. Per the germline V gene, CDR1 is KGHDR and CDR2 is SFDVKD. Trimming took off 4 bases at V and 4 bases at J, with 18 bases between the two ends. The CDR3 nucleotides read TGTGCCACCAGTGAGGGATTTGACAGGACCTCCTATGGCTACACCTTC. This gives the protein CATSEGFDRTSYGYTF.

This rearrangement joins TRBV28 to TRBJ1-1; TRBD1 might be the D (6 bases). Looked up from germline, CDR1 is MDHEN and CDR2 is SYDVKM. The CDR3 covers 13 residues. V was clipped by 4 bases and J by 3 bases, with 9 bases between them. This CDR3 is CASSSNRDTEAFF. CDR3 bases: TGTGCCAGCAGTTCAAACAGGGACACTGAAGCTTTCTTT.

This clone has more than one count but fewer than ten. The rearrangement joins TRBV5-1 to TRBJ2-7, with D perhaps TRBD1 (6 bases). Trimming left V 2 bases short and J 5 bases short, with 14 bases between. The germline V gene has CDR1 SGHRS and CDR2 YFSETQ. The CDR3 contains 14 residues. The CDR3 DNA reads TGCGCCAGCAGCTTAGACAGGACGCTAAACGAGCAGTACTTC. As protein: CASSLDRTLNEQYF.

This chain connects TRBV7-2 to TRBJ2-5; D might be TRBD2 (6 bases). CDR1 is SGHTA, CDR2 FQGNSA, per germline. Trimming cost V 2 bases and J 5 bases, with 12 bases left between them. The CDR3 has 14 amino acids. The CDR3 nucleotides read TGTGCCAGCAGCTTAAAGGCTAGCGAGGAGACCCAGTACTTC. Its translation: CASSLKASEETQYF.

DNA for the CDR3: TGTGCCAGCAGCTTGGAAGTTTTGCCGGGACTCCGGGAGCAGTTCTTC. As protein: CASSLEVLPGLREQFF. The rearrangement links TRBV5-8 to TRBJ2-1; the D gene is possibly TRBD2 (6 bases). CDR3 size: 16 residues. V was shortened by 0 bases and J by 10 bases, with 20 bases between the two germline ends. Germline lookup yields CDR1 SGHTS and CDR2 YDEGEE. Together with reference TRBV5-8 and TRBJ2-1, the CDR3 gives the full variable domain: EAGVTQSPTHLIKTRGQQATLRCSPISGHTSVYWYQQALGLGLQFLLWYDEGEERNRGNFPPRFSGRQFPNYSSELNVNALELEDSALYLCASSLEVLPGLREQFFGPGTRLTVL.

The J gene is TRBJ1-1, the V gene TRBV9, with TRBD1 as a possible D gene (5 bases). The CDR3 totals 16 residues. CDR1 SGDLS and CDR2 YYNGEE come from the germline V gene. V was shortened by 4 bases and J by 1 base, with 17 bases between the two germline ends. The CDR3 DNA reads TGTGCCAGCAGCTTCCGGGTTGGAGGGGAGAACACTGAAGCTTTCTTT. It specifies CASSFRVGGENTEAFF.

The chain is built from TRBV3-1 (or the pseudogene TRBV3-2) and TRBJ2-5; 8 bases map to TRBD2. CDR1 is LGHDT, CDR2 YNNKEL, per germline (reference sequence). This CDR3 is built from 16 residues. Trimming cost V 4 bases and J 7 bases; bases outside gene matches: 14. In DNA, the CDR3 is TGTGCCAGCAGCCCGGGACTAGGTCGGGAGCTCGGGACCCAGTACTTC. Protein: CASSPGLGRELGTQYF.

V usage is TRBV4-2 and J usage is TRBJ2-2, with unresolved D. V lost 4 bases and J lost 1, with 10 bases in between. Germline-derived CDR1 and CDR2 are LGHNA and YNFKEQ. This CDR3 spans 15 amino acids. In nucleotides, the CDR3 is TGTGCCAGCAGCCTAACTGCCCTGAACACCGGGGAGCTGTTTTTT. Translating gives CASSLTALNTGELFF.

This chain uses TRBV11-2 with TRBJ2-3, with D possibly TRBD1 on 6 matching bases. V was pared by 7 bases and J by 0 bases, with 17 bases between. The CDR3 loop spans 16 amino acids. Germline V gene sequence: CDR1 SGHAT, CDR2 FQNNGV. The CDR3 sequence is CASTSPEGVSTDTQYF. CDR3 DNA: TGTGCCAGCACCTCCCCCGAGGGGGTGAGCACAGATACGCAGTATTTT.

This clone was counted between two and nine times. CDR3 region: CASRDIGTSSYNEQFF. The CDR3, as DNA: TGTGCCAGCCGAGATATCGGGACTAGCTCCTACAATGAGCAGTTCTTC. The genes are TRBV2 and TRBJ2-1; 8 bases agree with TRBD2. This CDR3 has 16 residues. Germline-derived CDR1 and CDR2 are SNHLY and FYNNEI. V was clipped by 8 bases and J by 0 bases; unmatched bases: 9.

This clone occurred many times. The V and J genes are TRBV2 and TRBJ2-7; a possible D gene is TRBD1 (7 bases). The CDR3 runs 12 residues. The germline V and J ends were trimmed by 7 bases and 4 bases, with 11 bases remaining between them. Germline V gene data show CDR1 as SNHLY and CDR2 as FYNNEI. The CDR3 spells CASTGGNYEQYF. DNA of the CDR3: TGTGCCAGCACAGGGGGGAATTACGAGCAGTACTTC.